Listed below are T cell receptor beta chains from one sample, sequenced in a study of shared clonotypes between healthy human individuals. Only in-frame clones appear in the TCRdb table, and some are missing; sequencing was by immunoSEQ multiplex PCR. The sample comprises about 2.3 million clones, around 92% of which are singletons, and around 0.35% rests with the top ten. The sequenced material came from naive CD4+ T cells from PBMCs. Receptor source: a man between 18 and 35 years old in good health. Some clones in this sample may be carry-over from other donors' samples. Each CDR3 is given with its conserved first and last residue. Each record gives: CDR3 protein, J gene, V gene.

CDR3: CASSPTGGDQPQHF
J: TRBJ1-5
V: TRBV4-1

CDR3: CASSLGGQTEAFF
J: TRBJ1-1
V: TRBV7-9

CDR3: CASSYLGREDTGELFF
J: TRBJ2-2
V: TRBV28

CDR3: CASSAPGTGDQPQHF
J: TRBJ1-5
V: TRBV7-9

CDR3: CASSLSEGIYEQYF
J: TRBJ2-7
V: TRBV27

CDR3: CASSTTGPYEQYF
J: TRBJ2-7
V: TRBV6-5

CDR3: CASSHRLGTGYVVQYF
J: TRBJ2-7
V: TRBV14

CDR3: CASSYGGATNEKLFF
J: TRBJ1-4
V: TRBV6-5

CDR3: CASRDGYGELFF
J: TRBJ2-2
V: TRBV6-4

CDR3: CASSRVGTGGYTEAFF
J: TRBJ1-1
V: TRBV28

CDR3: CASSLGSGSRYQETQYF
J: TRBJ2-5
V: TRBV7-8

CDR3: CASSLGGRGTGANVLTF
J: TRBJ2-6
V: TRBV28

CDR3: CASSRGQGAVGYTF
J: TRBJ1-2
V: TRBV14

CDR3: CASRRESASYNEQFF
J: TRBJ2-1
V: TRBV6-4

CDR3: CASSFRGLSFSSTDTQYF
J: TRBJ2-3
V: TRBV5-1

CDR3: CASSPPGKSHGELFF
J: TRBJ2-2
V: TRBV18

CDR3: CASSFTWAAGGGDEQFF
J: TRBJ2-1
V: TRBV11-3

CDR3: CSVGANYGYTF
J: TRBJ1-2
V: TRBV29-1